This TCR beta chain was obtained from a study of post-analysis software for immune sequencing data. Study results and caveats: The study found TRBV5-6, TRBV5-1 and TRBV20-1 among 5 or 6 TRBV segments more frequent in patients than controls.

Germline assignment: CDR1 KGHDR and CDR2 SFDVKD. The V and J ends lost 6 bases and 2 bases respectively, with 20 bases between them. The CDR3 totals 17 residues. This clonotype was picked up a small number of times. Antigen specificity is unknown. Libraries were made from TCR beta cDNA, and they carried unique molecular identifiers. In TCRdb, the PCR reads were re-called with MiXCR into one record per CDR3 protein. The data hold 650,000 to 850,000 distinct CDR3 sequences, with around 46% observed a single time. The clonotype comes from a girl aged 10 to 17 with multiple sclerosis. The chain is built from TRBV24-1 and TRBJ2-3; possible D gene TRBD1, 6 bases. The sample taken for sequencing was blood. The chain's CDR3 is CATSTTQGFAHTDTQYF. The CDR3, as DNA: TGTGCCACCAGTACCACCCAGGGGTTCGCACACACAGATACGCAGTATTTT.